These 14 T cell receptor beta chains share one sample of origin, sequenced in a study of identical twins (dated by TCRdb to the mid-2010s). The library relied on 5' RACE. The listed sequencing device is Illumina HiSeq 2000. Using fastp trimming at Q25 and MiXCR clonotype assembly, TCRdb reanalyzed the public sequencing data and kept in-frame beta chains. Identical CDR3 protein sequences are pooled into one entry, listed with their most common genes and DNA. Within this sample are about 890,000 distinct CDR3 sequences, with approximately 13% of them counted one time only. Of the sample, around 1.6% falls within the top ten clones. The same data also contributed to another study, on yellow fever vaccine responses in identical twins.

The sequencing input was PBMCs. The source of these receptors is a woman aged 18-35 years in good health.

This clonotype was counted between two and nine times. V usage is TRBV5-1 and J usage is TRBJ2-7; 7 nucleotides agree with TRBD1. Germline assignment: CDR1 SGHRS and CDR2 YFSETQ. The CDR3 consists of 16 residues. V lost 0 bases to trimming and J lost 3 bases; unmatched junction nucleotides: 9. CDR3 residues: CASSLGLSQGIYEQYF. The CDR3 coding sequence is TGCGCCAGCAGCTTGGGCCTATCACAGGGGATCTACGAGCAGTACTTC.

In this sample, this clonotype turned up a few times. The V call is TRBV24-1, the J call TRBJ2-2; D may be TRBD2 (6 bases). Germline CDR1 is KGHDR and CDR2 is SFDVKD. The CDR3 runs to 14 residues. With 9 bases removed from V and 0 bases from J, the gap between germline ends came to 10 bases. CDR3 bases: TGTGCCACCGCGGGGTCTGCGAACACCGGGGAGCTGTTTTTT. Translation: CATAGSANTGELFF.

The sample holds many counts of this clonotype. The chain combines TRBV15 with TRBJ1-2; possibly TRBD1 for D (5 bases). The germline CDR1 and CDR2 sequences are LNHNV and YYDKDF (reference sequence). The CDR3 has 14 residues. Deletions cut 8 bases from V and 4 bases from J, with 17 bases between. The CDR3 loop is CATESPSGRYGYTF. The CDR3 DNA is TGTGCCACCGAAAGCCCTTCGGGACGCTATGGCTACACCTTC.

This clonotype was recorded many times. V usage is TRBV3-1 and J usage is TRBJ2-1, with TRBD1 identical over 7 bases. Per the germline V gene, CDR1 is LGHDT and CDR2 is YNNKEL (reference sequence). This CDR3 contains 16 residues. J was trimmed by 0 bases and V by 4 bases; bases with no gene match: 6. The CDR3 DNA is TGTGCCAGCAGCCCGCGACAGGGAAGCTCCTACAATGAGCAGTTCTTC. This sequence encodes CASSPRQGSSYNEQFF.

Ten or more counts support this clonotype. V usage is TRBV2 and J usage is TRBJ2-3, with 9 bases that match TRBD2. The CDR3 has 16 residues. The germline gives CDR1 SNHLY, CDR2 FYNNEI. V lost 4 bases, J lost 0 bases, and 5 bases stayed unmatched. The CDR3 loop is CASSGPSGESTDTQYF. The CDR3 DNA reads as TGTGCCAGCAGTGGTCCTAGCGGGGAGAGCACAGATACGCAGTATTTT.

This clonotype was recorded a few times. The chain combines TRBV18 with TRBJ2-3; 8 positions match TRBD2. Germline V CDR1 and CDR2: KGHSH, LQKENI. After removal of 2 bases from V and 3 bases from J, the junction contained 7 bases not matched to a gene. This CDR3 has 16 amino acids. The CDR3 DNA reads TGTGCCAGCTCACCAACCCTAGCGGGTCCGACAGATACGCAGTATTTT. Protein sequence: CASSPTLAGPTDTQYF.

The genes are TRBV7-8 and TRBJ2-7; D call uncertain. V was pared by 4 bases and J by 3 bases, with 16 bases between. This CDR3 is 15 amino acids long. Germline V gene lookup returns CDR1 SGHVS and CDR2 FQNEAQ. This CDR3 reads CASSSATGGYYEQYF. CDR3 nucleotides: TGTGCCAGCAGCTCCGCAACGGGTGGCTACTACGAGCAGTACTTC.

This clonotype was observed a handful of times. The chain uses TRBV6-5 and TRBJ2-5; either TRBD1 or TRBD2 may fit D (5 bases each). V was shortened by 2 bases and J by 6 bases, with 16 bases between the two germline ends. Germline V CDR1 and CDR2: MNHEY, SVGAGI. The CDR3 covers 15 residues. CDR3 in DNA: TGTGCCAGCAGTTACGGGCAGGGAGTCGAGAAGACCCAGTACTTC. Protein sequence: CASSYGQGVEKTQYF.

This clonotype was detected only a few times. V usage is TRBV7-2 and J usage is TRBJ2-5, with D unresolved. Germline CDR1 SGHTA, CDR2 FQGNSA. Trimming took 1 base from V and 3 from J, leaving 15 bases between them. CDR3 length: 16 residues. The CDR3 reads CASSLGWRSVKETQYF. In DNA form, the CDR3 reads TGTGCCAGCAGCTTAGGGTGGCGGTCGGTCAAAGAGACCCAGTACTTC.

The chain carries TRBV28 and TRBJ2-2; no clear D gene. This CDR3 contains 13 residues. V lost 7 bases, J lost 5 bases, and 11 bases lay in between. Germline V gene data show CDR1 as MDHEN and CDR2 as SYDVKM. The CDR3 DNA follows: TGTGCCAGCACCCCGGTGAAAACCGGGGAGCTGTTTTTT. Protein sequence: CASTPVKTGELFF. Drawing the rest from reference TRBV28 and TRBJ2-2, the complete variable domain is DVKVTQSSRYLVKRTGEKVFLECVQDMDHENMFWYRQDPGLGLRLIYFSYDVKMKEKGDIPEGYSVSREKKERFSLILESASTNQTSMYLCASTPVKTGELFFGEGSRLTVL.

J is TRBJ2-6 and V is TRBV5-1; possibly TRBD1 for D (6 bases). The CDR3 is 17 residues long. Germline values: CDR1 SGHRS, CDR2 YFSETQ. The V end was cut by 6 bases, the J end by 2 bases, with 18 bases between. The CDR3 region has the DNA TGCGCCAGCACCAAAAACAGGGATTCGGCTGGGGCCAACGTCCTGACTTTC. Translating gives CASTKNRDSAGANVLTF.

The chain couples TRBV20-1 to TRBJ2-3; D is possibly TRBD1 or TRBD2 (5 bases each). V was trimmed by 5 bases and J by 0 bases, leaving 15 bases between them. The CDR3 contains 15 residues. Germline lookup yields CDR1 DFQATT and CDR2 SNEGSKA (reference sequence). CDR3 nucleotide sequence: TGCAGTGCTTCCCATGGGACCCTGAGCACAGATACGCAGTATTTT. It specifies CSASHGTLSTDTQYF.

The chain is built from TRBV20-1 and TRBJ2-5, with 12 bases lining up with TRBD2. The length of the CDR3 is 20 residues. V trimming: 0 bases; J trimming: 5 bases; junction bases outside the gene matches: 19. Germline CDR1 and CDR2: DFQATT and SNEGSKA (reference sequence). This chain's CDR3 is CSARDSELTGLAGSLETQYF. CDR3 sequence (DNA): TGCAGTGCTAGAGATAGTGAACTCACCGGACTAGCGGGGAGTTTGGAGACCCAGTACTTC.

This clonotype has only one observation. This chain links TRBV2 with TRBJ2-7, with 7 bases lining up with TRBD1. CDR1 is SNHLY, CDR2 FYNNEI, per germline. The CDR3 spans 13 residues. V trimming: 9 bases; J trimming: 6 bases; junction bases outside the gene matches: 11. The chain's CDR3 is CASSTGDPIEQYF. The CDR3 DNA sequence: TGTGCCAGTTCTACAGGGGACCCTATCGAGCAGTACTTC.